The 18 T cell receptor beta chains reported below all come from one sample, sequenced in a study of shared clonotypes between healthy human individuals. TCRdb's table, derived via immunoSEQ multiplex PCR, lists solely in-frame clones and lacks some. The sample carries about 2.3 million clones, 85% to 95% recorded once. The sequenced sample consisted of naive CD4+ T cells from PBMCs. The subset denotes: CD45RA+ positively selected. The receptor source for this set is a man aged 18 to 30 in good health. Some clones in this sample may be carry-over from other donors' samples.

As regards this clone: Other DNA sequences in the same sample also yield this CDR3. The chain employs TRBV2 and TRBJ1-2, with D unclear. Germline V gene lookup returns CDR1 SNHLY and CDR2 FYNNEI. V was trimmed by 4 bases and J by 4 bases, leaving 10 bases between them. The CDR3 is 13 amino acids. The CDR3 DNA sequence: TGTGCCAGCAGTGGCACGGGAGCCTATGGCTACACCTTC. This gives the protein CASSGTGAYGYTF. The full variable domain, in which reference TRBV2 and TRBJ1-2 provide the parts outside the CDR3, is EPEVTQTPSHQVTQMGQEVILRCVPISNHLYFYWYRQILGQKVEFLVSFYNNEISEKSEIFDDQFSVERPDGSNFTLKIRSTKLEDSAMYFCASSGTGAYGYTFGSGTRLTVV.

The genes are TRBV9 and TRBJ1-5, with TRBD1 identical over 8 bases. Germline loops: CDR1 SGDLS, CDR2 YYNGEE. This CDR3 has 16 amino acids. J lost 4 bases, V lost 3 bases, and 9 bases had no gene match. CDR3: CASSAGQGYGNQPQHF. The CDR3 coding sequence is TGTGCCAGCAGCGCCGGACAGGGATACGGAAATCAGCCCCAGCATTTT.

This chain links TRBV6-6 with TRBJ2-3, with 12 nucleotides matching TRBD2. Germline V gives CDR1 MNHNY, CDR2 SVGAGI (reference sequence). This CDR3 comprises 16 residues. V lost 4 bases to trimming and J lost 6 bases; unmatched junction nucleotides: 8. Here the CDR3 reads CASSSASGRASDTQYF. CDR3 sequence (DNA): TGTGCCAGCAGTTCAGCTAGCGGGAGGGCCTCGGATACGCAGTATTTT.

The chain uses TRBV4-2 and TRBJ2-7, with 12 positions matching TRBD2. V shed 4 bases and J 3 bases; nucleotides not matched to a gene: 4. This CDR3 is built from 15 residues. Germline CDR1 reads LGHNA; CDR2 reads YNFKEQ. This CDR3 is CASSRGLAGNYEQYF. CDR3 nucleotides: TGTGCCAGCAGCCGAGGACTAGCGGGGAACTACGAGCAGTACTTC.

The CDR3 coding sequence is TGTGCCAGCAGTTACGTTCGGGGCCCGGATCAGCCCCAGCATTTT. This sequence encodes CASSYVRGPDQPQHF. The chain links TRBV6-5 to TRBJ1-5; possible D gene TRBD1, 5 bases. The CDR3 extends over 15 amino acids. The germline V and J ends were trimmed by 2 bases and 5 bases, with 13 bases remaining between them. Germline loops: CDR1 MNHEY, CDR2 SVGAGI.

The chain uses TRBV10-3 and TRBJ2-7, with 10 bases aligning to TRBD1. This CDR3 is built from 12 residues. Germline lookup yields CDR1 ENHRY and CDR2 SYGVKD. With V trimmed by 11 bases and J by 2 bases, 3 bases remained unmatched. CDR3 sequence reads: CAATGGPYEQYF. CDR3 sequence (DNA): TGTGCCGCGACAGGGGGCCCCTACGAGCAGTACTTC.

The gene calls are TRBV4-3 and TRBJ2-5; TRBD2 might be the D (5 bases). This CDR3 is 14 amino acids long. CDR1 is LGHNA and CDR2 is YSLEER in the germline V gene. Trimming took off 4 bases at V and 5 bases at J, with 14 bases between the two ends. CDR3 protein: CASSRRRGSETQYF. The CDR3, as DNA: TGCGCCAGCAGCCGAAGACGGGGTAGCGAGACCCAGTACTTC.

This clone was recorded once. V and J are TRBV4-1 and TRBJ2-3, with D uncertain. The CDR3 spans 15 residues. Trimming pared 1 base from V and 1 base from J, leaving 9 bases between. Germline CDR1 is MGHRA and CDR2 is YSYEKL. CDR3 region: CASSQVGIRTDTQYF. The CDR3 nucleotides are TGCGCCAGCAGCCAAGTGGGGATACGCACAGATACGCAGTATTTT.

To note about this clone: Other nucleotide sequences in the sample specify the same CDR3. This chain uses TRBV5-6 with TRBJ2-7, with D hard to call. Deletions cut 3 bases from V and 1 base from J, with 8 bases between. This CDR3 comprises 13 residues. Per the germline V gene, CDR1 is SGHDT and CDR2 is YYEEEE. The CDR3 spells CASSSRRSYEQYF. The CDR3 DNA is TGTGCCAGCAGCTCCCGCAGGTCCTACGAGCAGTACTTC. Full variable domain (rest looked up from reference TRBV5-6 and TRBJ2-7): DAGVTQSPTHLIKTRGQQVTLRCSPKSGHDTVSWYQQALGQGPQFIFQYYEEEERQRGNFPDRFSGHQFPNYSSELNVNALLLGDSALYLCASSSRRSYEQYFGPGTRLTVT.

The chain combines TRBV5-5 with TRBJ2-6, with 8 bases lining up with TRBD1. CDR3 length: 16 residues. J gave up 0 bases and V 4 bases, and 3 bases lay outside the gene matches. The V gene's germline CDR1 is SGHKS and CDR2 YYEKEE (reference sequence). The CDR3 bases are TGTGCCAGCAGCGGGGGACAGGCCTCTGGGGCCAACGTCCTGACTTTC. It is translated as CASSGGQASGANVLTF. Together with reference TRBV5-5 and TRBJ2-6, the CDR3 gives the full variable domain: DAGVTQSPTHLIKTRGQQVTLRCSPISGHKSVSWYQQVLGQGPQFIFQYYEKEERGRGNFPDRFSARQFPNYSSELNVNALLLGDSALYLCASSGGQASGANVLTFGAGSRLTVL.

This clone was seen once. The chain combines TRBV28 with TRBJ2-1; D perhaps matches TRBD1 (5 bases). This CDR3 is built from 14 residues. Trimming shortened V by 8 bases and J by 0 bases, and 11 bases separated the two germline ends. CDR1 and CDR2 from the germline V gene are MDHEN and SYDVKM. The DNA of the CDR3 is TGTGCCAGCGCTTCGACAGACTCCTACAATGAGCAGTTCTTC. This codes for CASASTDSYNEQFF.

Concerning this clone itself: The sample carries other DNA sequences with the same CDR3. The gene calls are TRBV5-1 and TRBJ1-5, with a tentative D call TRBD1 (6 bases). The germline CDR1 and CDR2 sequences are SGHRS and YFSETQ. This CDR3 is 13 amino acids long. Trimming shortened V by 4 bases and J by 7 bases, and 12 bases separated the two germline ends. The CDR3 spells CASSQGGGQPQHF. CDR3 nucleotide sequence: TGCGCCAGCAGCCAGGGTGGGGGCCAGCCCCAGCATTTT.

This chain links TRBV11-2 with TRBJ2-5; D uncertain. Per germline, CDR1 SGHAT and CDR2 FQNNGV. This CDR3 comprises 12 residues. V lost 5 bases, J lost 5 bases, and 9 bases lay in between. The CDR3 DNA is TGTGCCAGCAGCCCGGACCGTGAGACCCAGTACTTC. This sequence encodes CASSPDRETQYF.

The chain combines TRBV28 with TRBJ1-1; D is possibly TRBD1 (6 bases). Germline V gives CDR1 MDHEN, CDR2 SYDVKM. The germline V and J ends were trimmed by 3 bases and 9 bases, with 11 bases remaining between them. The CDR3 consists of 12 residues. The DNA for the CDR3 is TGTGCCAGCAGTTTCCGGGACATAAAAGCTTTCTTT. It is translated as CASSFRDIKAFF.

The chain is built from TRBV25-1 and TRBJ2-1, with 11 bases identical to TRBD1. CDR1 is MGHDK and CDR2 is SYGVNS in the germline V gene. The CDR3 consists of 14 residues. With 5 bases clipped from V and 7 bases from J, the junction kept 4 bases outside the gene matches. In nucleotides, the CDR3 is TGTGCCAGCAGTTTGGACAGGGGGCTTAATGAGCAGTTCTTC. Its protein product is CASSLDRGLNEQFF. Looking up the rest from reference TRBV25-1 and TRBJ2-1 gives the full variable domain: EADIYQTPRYLVIGTGKKITLECSQTMGHDKMYWYQQDPGMELHLIHYSYGVNSTEKGDLSSESTVSRIRTEHFPLTLESARPSHTSQYLCASSLDRGLNEQFFGPGTRLTVL.

The chain couples TRBV7-9 to TRBJ2-7, with D maybe TRBD2 (5 bases). The germline V and J ends were trimmed by 5 bases and 7 bases, with 24 bases remaining between them. This CDR3 comprises 16 residues. Germline values: CDR1 SEHNR, CDR2 FQNEAQ (reference sequence). CDR3 bases: TGTGCCAGCAGCCTAACAACCGGAGGTCTGAATCGAGAGCAGTACTTC. Amino acids: CASSLTTGGLNREQYF.

The chain links TRBV11-1 to TRBJ2-5; D remains unclear. Trimming cost V 2 bases and J 1 base, with 11 bases left between them. The CDR3 has 15 residues. Germline V gene sequence: CDR1 SGHAT, CDR2 FQDESV (reference sequence). DNA of the CDR3: TGTGCCAGCAGCTTAACTGTCAGGATCCAAGAGACCCAGTACTTC. Its translation is CASSLTVRIQETQYF.

The chain has TRBV30 and TRBJ2-3; TRBD2 agrees at 8 bases. From germline, CDR1 is GTSNPN and CDR2 SVGIG (reference sequence). The ends lost 2 bases at V and 5 bases at J; junction bases unmatched: 6. The CDR3 is 14 amino acids. Here the CDR3 reads CAWSLTSGLDTQYF. Here the CDR3 DNA reads TGTGCCTGGAGTCTCACTAGCGGCCTAGATACGCAGTATTTT. The full variable domain, rest sourced from reference TRBV30 and TRBJ2-3, is SQTIHQWPATLVQPVGSPLSLECTVEGTSNPNLYWYRQAAGRGLQLLFYSVGIGQISSEVPQNLSASRPQDRQFILSSKKLLLSDSGFYLCAWSLTSGLDTQYFGPGTRLTVL.